This T cell receptor beta chain originates from a study of cytomegalovirus exposure and HLA in healthy donors. Study-level background: The approximately 120 validation repertoires used the same platform as the 666 first-cohort repertoires, a later analysis reported.

The CDR3 sequence is 14 residues long. Trimming took 5 bases from V and 6 from J; bases not matched to a gene: 7. CDR1 SEHNR and CDR2 FQNEAQ come from the germline V gene (reference sequence). Generated by immunoSEQ multiplex PCR, the TCRdb table keeps only in-frame clones and is missing some. The repertoire holds fewer than 150,000 clones, 88% seen once, with 7.9% in the top ten. Notes on this clone: Its target is unknown.

General observations from the study: The study designated 150 to 200 TCR beta chains cytomegalovirus-associated. Most sequenced TCRs were rare (though some public TCRs occurred in many donors). Reports credit the classifier with highly specific, highly sensitive diagnosis of cytomegalovirus status.

The clonotype comes from a young woman in good health and CMV-seropositive. The chain joins TRBV7-9 to TRBJ1-1, with TRBD1 matching 9 bases. Sequenced: PBMCs. The CDR3 coding sequence is TGTGCCAGCAGCCTCGACAGGGGGTCGCCTGAAGCTTTCTTT. Translated: CASSLDRGSPEAFF.